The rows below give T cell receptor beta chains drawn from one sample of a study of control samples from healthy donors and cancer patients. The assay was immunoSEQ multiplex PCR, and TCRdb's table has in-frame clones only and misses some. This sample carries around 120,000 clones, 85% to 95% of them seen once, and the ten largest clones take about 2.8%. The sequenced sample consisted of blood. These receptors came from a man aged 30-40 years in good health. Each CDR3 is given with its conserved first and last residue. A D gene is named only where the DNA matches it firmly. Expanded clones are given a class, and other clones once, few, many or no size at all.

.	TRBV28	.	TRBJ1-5	CASSSRRGLTVGNQPQHF	TGTGCCAGCAGTTCCCGGAGAGGCCTGACTGTGGGCAATCAGCCCCAGCATTTT
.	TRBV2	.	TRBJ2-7	CASSGMVTASPYEQYF	TGTGCCAGCAGTGGGATGGTTACTGCTAGTCCCTACGAGCAGTACTTC
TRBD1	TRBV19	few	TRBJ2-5	CASSEGAAETQYF	TGTGCCAGTAGTGAGGGGGCGGCGGAGACCCAGTACTTC
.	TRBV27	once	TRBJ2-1	CASSLGGAHYNEQFF	TGTGCCAGCAGTTTAGGGGGAGCTCACTACAATGAGCAGTTCTTC
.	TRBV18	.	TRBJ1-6	CASSKGREPTYNSPLHF	TGTGCCAGCTCAAAGGGGAGGGAGCCAACCTATAATTCACCCCTCCACTTT
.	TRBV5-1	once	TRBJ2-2	CASSLQVNTGELFF	TGCGCCAGCAGCTTACAGGTGAACACCGGGGAGCTGTTTTTT
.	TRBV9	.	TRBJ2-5	CASSVATSRGRETQYF	TGTGCCAGCAGCGTAGCGACCAGCAGGGGCCGGGAGACCCAGTACTTC
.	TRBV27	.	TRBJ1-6	CASSPSRGSPLHF	TGTGCCAGCAGTCCCTCTCGGGGTTCACCCCTCCACTTT
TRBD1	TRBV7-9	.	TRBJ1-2	CASSLSDRALHYGYTF	TGTGCCAGCAGCTTGTCCGACAGGGCTCTTCACTATGGCTACACCTTC
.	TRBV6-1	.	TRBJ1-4	CASSEARADYNEKLFF	TGTGCCAGCAGTGAAGCGCGGGCAGACTATAATGAAAAACTGTTTTTT
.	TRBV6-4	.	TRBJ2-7	CASSERFEQYF	TGTGCCAGCAGTGAGAGATTCGAGCAGTACTTC
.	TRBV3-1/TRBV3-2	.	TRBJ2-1	CASSQGPLDEQFF	TGTGCCAGCAGCCAAGGCCCCCTAGATGAGCAGTTCTTC
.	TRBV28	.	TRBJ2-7	CASSSDTYEQYF	TGTGCCAGCAGTTCGGACACTTACGAGCAGTACTTC
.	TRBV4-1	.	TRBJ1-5	CASSLSGTANQPQHF	TGCGCCAGCAGCCTTTCAGGGACGGCCAATCAGCCCCAGCATTTT
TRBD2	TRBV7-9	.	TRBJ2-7	CASTGEGKLSRPHEQYF	TGTGCCAGCACGGGGGAGGGGAAGCTAAGTCGACCCCACGAGCAGTACTTC
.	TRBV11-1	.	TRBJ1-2	CASSLDQGYGYTF	TGTGCCAGCAGCTTAGATCAGGGGTATGGCTACACCTTC
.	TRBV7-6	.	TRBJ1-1	CASSLARDLNTEAFF	TGTGCCAGCAGCTTGGCCAGGGATTTGAACACTGAAGCTTTCTTT
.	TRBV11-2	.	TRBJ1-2	CASSPETAPNYGYTF	TGTGCCAGCAGCCCCGAGACGGCACCTAACTATGGCTACACCTTC
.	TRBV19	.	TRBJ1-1	CASSIKNTEAFF	TGTGCCAGTAGTATTAAGAACACTGAAGCTTTCTTT
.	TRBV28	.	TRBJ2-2	CASSSNPLANTGELFF	TGTGCCAGCAGTTCCAACCCCCTCGCGAACACCGGGGAGCTGTTTTTT
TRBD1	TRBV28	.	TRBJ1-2	CASSAGQGLDWYGYTF	TGTGCCAGCAGTGCCGGACAGGGATTAGATTGGTATGGCTACACCTTC
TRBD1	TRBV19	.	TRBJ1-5	CASSRMTGPGSGNQPQHF	TGTGCCAGTAGTAGAATGACAGGGCCAGGGAGCGGCAATCAGCCCCAGCATTTT
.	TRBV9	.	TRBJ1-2	CASSVGEGGYTF	TGTGCCAGCAGCGTGGGGGAGGGTGGCTACACCTTC
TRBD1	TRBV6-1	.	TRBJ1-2	CASSERTGGNGYTF	TGTGCCAGCAGTGAACGGACAGGGGGCAATGGCTACACCTTC
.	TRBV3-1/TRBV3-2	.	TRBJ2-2	CASSPLGSKANTGELFF	TGTGCCAGCAGCCCACTAGGATCGAAAGCGAACACCGGGGAGCTGTTTTTT
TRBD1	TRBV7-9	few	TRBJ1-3	CASSLGQGTGNTIYF	TGTGCCAGCAGCTTAGGACAGGGGACGGGAAACACCATATATTTT
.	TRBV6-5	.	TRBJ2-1	CASRPWRTVLEQFF	TGTGCCAGCAGACCCTGGCGGACCGTACTGGAGCAGTTCTTC
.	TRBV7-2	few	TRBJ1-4	CASSLGGQGYEKLFF	TGTGCCAGCAGCTTAGGGGGGCAGGGGTATGAAAAACTGTTTTTT
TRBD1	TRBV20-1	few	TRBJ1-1	CSASTGGELEAFF	TGCAGTGCTAGTACAGGGGGCGAACTCGAAGCTTTCTTT
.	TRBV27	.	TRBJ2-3	CASSPSTDTQYF	TGTGCCAGCAGTCCATCAACAGATACGCAGTATTTT
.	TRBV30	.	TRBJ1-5	CAWSEWGNQPQHF	TGTGCCTGGAGTGAATGGGGTAATCAGCCCCAGCATTTT
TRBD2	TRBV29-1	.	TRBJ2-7	CSVVSGGDEQYF	TGCAGCGTTGTCAGCGGGGGCGACGAGCAGTACTTC
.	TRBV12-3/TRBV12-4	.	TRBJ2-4	CASSLGQGLFF	TGTGCCAGCAGTTTAGGGCAGGGTTTATTCTTC
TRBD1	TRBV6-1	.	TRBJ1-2	CASSPKEGAYGYTF	TGTGCCAGCAGTCCCAAGGAGGGGGCCTATGGCTACACCTTC
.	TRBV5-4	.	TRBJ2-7	CASSLVEGTDEQYF	TGTGCCAGCAGCTTGGTCGAGGGGACGGACGAGCAGTACTTC
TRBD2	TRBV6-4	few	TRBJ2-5	CASSDVAGGQETQYF	TGTGCCAGCAGTGACGTAGCGGGGGGTCAAGAGACCCAGTACTTC
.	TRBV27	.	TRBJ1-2	CASSLGSGAGYTF	TGTGCCAGCAGTTTAGGATCGGGGGCTGGCTACACCTTC
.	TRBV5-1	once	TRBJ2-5	CASSLGLDLETQYF	TGCGCCAGCAGCTTGGGTCTAGACCTAGAGACCCAGTACTTC
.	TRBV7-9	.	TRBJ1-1	CASSLKGTEAFF	TGTGCCAGCAGCTTAAAGGGGACTGAAGCTTTCTTT
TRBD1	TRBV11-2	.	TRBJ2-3	CASSSRQGADTQYF	TGTGCCAGCAGCTCTAGACAGGGGGCAGATACGCAGTATTTT
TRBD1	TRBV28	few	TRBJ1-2	CASSASNRGGYTF	TGTGCCAGCAGTGCGTCCAACAGGGGTGGCTACACCTTC
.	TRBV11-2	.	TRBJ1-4	CASSATAGVGVGEKLFF	TGTGCCAGCAGCGCCACAGCAGGGGTGGGCGTAGGGGAAAAACTGTTTTTT